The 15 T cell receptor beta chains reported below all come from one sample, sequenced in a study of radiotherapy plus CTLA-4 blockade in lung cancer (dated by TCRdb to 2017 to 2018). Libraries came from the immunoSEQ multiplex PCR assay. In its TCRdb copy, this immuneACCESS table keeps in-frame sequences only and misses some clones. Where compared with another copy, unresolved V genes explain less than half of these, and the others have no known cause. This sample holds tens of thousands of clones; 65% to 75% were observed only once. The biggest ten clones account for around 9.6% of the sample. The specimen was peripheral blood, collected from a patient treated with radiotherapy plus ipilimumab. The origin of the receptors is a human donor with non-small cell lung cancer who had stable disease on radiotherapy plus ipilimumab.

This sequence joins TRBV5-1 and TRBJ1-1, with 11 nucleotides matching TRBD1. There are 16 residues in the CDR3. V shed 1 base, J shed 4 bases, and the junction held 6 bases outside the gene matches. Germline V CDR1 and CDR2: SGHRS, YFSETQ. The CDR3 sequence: CASSLRTGGIGTEAFF. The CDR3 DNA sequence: TGCGCCAGCAGCTTGAGGACAGGGGGCATAGGCACTGAAGCTTTCTTT.

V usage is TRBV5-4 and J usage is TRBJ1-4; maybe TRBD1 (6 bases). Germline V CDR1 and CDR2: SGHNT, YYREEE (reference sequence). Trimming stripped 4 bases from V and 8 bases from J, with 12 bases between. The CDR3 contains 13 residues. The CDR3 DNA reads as TGTGCCAGCAGCAACCCAGGGGAGGAAAAACTGTTTTTT. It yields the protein CASSNPGEEKLFF.

Written as DNA, the CDR3 is TGTGCCAGCTCACCAACAGGGAACGCCTACGAGCAGTACTTC. Amino acids: CASSPTGNAYEQYF. This chain joins TRBV18 and TRBJ2-7, with TRBD1 as a possible D gene (6 bases). The CDR3 totals 14 residues. V gave up 2 bases and J gave up 2 bases, with 10 bases separating them. Germline CDR1 and CDR2: KGHSH and LQKENI. Full variable domain (rest looked up from reference TRBV18 and TRBJ2-7): NAGVMQNPRHLVRRRGQEARLRCSPMKGHSHVYWYRQLPEEGLKFMVYLQKENIIDESGMPKERFSAEFPKEGPSILRIQQVVRGDSAAYFCASSPTGNAYEQYFGPGTRLTVT.

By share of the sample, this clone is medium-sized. The CDR3 region is CASNSGGTNYGYTF. The CDR3 nucleotides read TGTGCCAGTAACTCAGGGGGGACTAACTATGGCTACACCTTC. The chain carries TRBV19 and TRBJ1-2; 7 nucleotides agree with TRBD1. V shed 7 bases and J 0 bases; nucleotides not matched to a gene: 5. Germline lookup yields CDR1 LNHDA and CDR2 SQIVND (reference sequence). The CDR3 sequence is 14 residues long. Drawing the rest from reference TRBV19 and TRBJ1-2, the complete variable domain is DGGITQSPKYLFRKEGQNVTLSCEQNLNHDAMYWYRQDPGQGLRLIYYSQIVNDFQKGDIAEGYSVSREKKESFPLTVTSAQKNPTAFYLCASNSGGTNYGYTFGSGTRLTVV.

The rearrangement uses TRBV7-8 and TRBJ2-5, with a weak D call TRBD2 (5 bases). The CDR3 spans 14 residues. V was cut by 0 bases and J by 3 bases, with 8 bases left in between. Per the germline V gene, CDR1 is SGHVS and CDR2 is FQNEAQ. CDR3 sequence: CASSLAGGEETQYF. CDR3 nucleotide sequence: TGTGCCAGCAGCTTAGCAGGAGGTGAAGAGACCCAGTACTTC.

Here the CDR3 DNA reads TGTGCCAGCACCTTTCAGGGGGCGGCTAACTATGGCTACACCTTC. Amino acids: CASTFQGAANYGYTF. The genes are TRBV6-1 and TRBJ1-2; 8 bases align to TRBD1. Germline loops: CDR1 MNHNS, CDR2 SASEGT. The CDR3 runs to 15 residues. J was trimmed by 0 bases and V by 7 bases; bases with no gene match: 7.

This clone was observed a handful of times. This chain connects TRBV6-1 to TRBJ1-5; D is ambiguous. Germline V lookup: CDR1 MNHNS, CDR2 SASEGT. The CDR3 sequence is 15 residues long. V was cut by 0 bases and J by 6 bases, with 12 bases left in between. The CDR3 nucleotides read TGTGCCAGCAGTGAAGCAGGGCAGCGGCGTCAGCCCCAGCATTTT. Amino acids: CASSEAGQRRQPQHF.

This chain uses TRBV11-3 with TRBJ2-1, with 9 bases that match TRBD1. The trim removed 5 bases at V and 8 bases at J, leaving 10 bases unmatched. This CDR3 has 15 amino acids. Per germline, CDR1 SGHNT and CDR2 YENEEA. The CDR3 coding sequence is TGTGCCAGCAGCGCCACCGGGACAGGGTCCCATGAGCAGTTCTTC. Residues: CASSATGTGSHEQFF.

CDR3 DNA: TGTGCCAGTAGTATAAATGATGCGGGGAGCAATGAGCAGTTCTTC. Protein: CASSINDAGSNEQFF. The J gene is TRBJ2-1, the V gene TRBV19, with TRBD2 as a possible D gene (6 bases). CDR1 LNHDA and CDR2 SQIVND come from the germline V gene (reference sequence). V was shortened by 2 bases and J by 6 bases, with 14 bases between the two germline ends. This CDR3 spans 15 amino acids.

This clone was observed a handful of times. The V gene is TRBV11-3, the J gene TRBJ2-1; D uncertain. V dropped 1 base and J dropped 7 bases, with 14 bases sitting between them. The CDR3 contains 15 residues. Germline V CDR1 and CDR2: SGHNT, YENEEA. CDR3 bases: TGTGCCAGCAGCTTAGGGGTCGAGGTTACAAATGAGCAGTTCTTC. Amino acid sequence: CASSLGVEVTNEQFF.

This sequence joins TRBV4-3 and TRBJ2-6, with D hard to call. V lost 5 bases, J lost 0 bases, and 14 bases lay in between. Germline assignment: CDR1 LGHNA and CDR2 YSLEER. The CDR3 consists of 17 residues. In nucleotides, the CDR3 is TGCGCCAGCAGCGGTCGGTACAGCTTCTCTGGGGCCAACGTCCTGACTTTC. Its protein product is CASSGRYSFSGANVLTF.

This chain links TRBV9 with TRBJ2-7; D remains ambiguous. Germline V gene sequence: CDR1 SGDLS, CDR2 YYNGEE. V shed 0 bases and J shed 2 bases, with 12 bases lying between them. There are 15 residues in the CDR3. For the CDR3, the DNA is TGTGCCAGCAGCGTAGGTAGCCCGATCCCCTACGAGCAGTACTTC. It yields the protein CASSVGSPIPYEQYF.

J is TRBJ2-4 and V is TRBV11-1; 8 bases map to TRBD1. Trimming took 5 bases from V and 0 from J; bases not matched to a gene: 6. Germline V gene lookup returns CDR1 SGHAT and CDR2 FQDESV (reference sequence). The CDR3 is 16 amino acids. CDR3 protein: CASSEGTGIAKNIQYF. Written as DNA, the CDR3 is TGTGCCAGCAGCGAGGGGACAGGAATAGCCAAAAACATTCAGTACTTC.

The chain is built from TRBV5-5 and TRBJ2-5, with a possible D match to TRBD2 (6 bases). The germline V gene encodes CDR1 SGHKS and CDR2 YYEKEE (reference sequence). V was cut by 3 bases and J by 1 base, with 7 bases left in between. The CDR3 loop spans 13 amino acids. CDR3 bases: TGTGCCAGCAGCTCCGGGAGCCAAGAGACCCAGTACTTC. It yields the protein CASSSGSQETQYF.

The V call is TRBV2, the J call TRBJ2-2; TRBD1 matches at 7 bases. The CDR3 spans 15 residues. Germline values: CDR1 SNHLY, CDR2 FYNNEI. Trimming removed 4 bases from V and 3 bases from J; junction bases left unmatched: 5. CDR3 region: CASSGQGLDTGELFF. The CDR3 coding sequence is TGTGCCAGCAGTGGACAGGGTTTGGACACCGGGGAGCTGTTTTTT.